This TCR beta chain was found in a study of T-cell reconstitution after alpha-beta-depleted transplantation in children. Study-level findings and limits: Reported findings indicate that, about two months after transplant, alpha-beta T cells came from several hundred expanded clones, which were derived from non-depleted graft cells. After one year, T-cell counts and TCRbeta diversity mostly came from new T cells.

The TCRbeta library incorporated unique molecular identifiers. TCRdb re-derived calls from the PCR reads in MiXCR, one entry per CDR3 protein. This table holds 610,000 or so distinct CDR3 sequences, 25% to 30% found once. The ends lost 1 base at V and 3 bases at J; junction bases unmatched: 16. The CDR3 length is 19 residues. Germline CDR1 reads SGHRS; CDR2 reads YFSETQ. As concerns this clonotype: The antigen is not known.

V is TRBV5-1 and J is TRBJ2-5; TRBD1 matches 9 bases. This TCR derives from a boy in the first two years of life with Wiskott-Aldrich syndrome, due to receive a stem cell transplant. The sample here was PBMCs, taken before TCRalphabeta/CD19-depleted stem cell transplant. The CDR3 here is CASSLKEGARDRVKETQYF. Written as DNA, the CDR3 is TGCGCCAGCAGCTTGAAGGAGGGTGCCCGGGACAGGGTAAAAGAGACCCAGTACTTC.